This paragraph covers one TCR beta chain sequence. The CDR3 runs 17 residues. The germline gives CDR1 ENHRY, CDR2 SYGVKD. V gave up 4 bases and J gave up 4 bases; unmatched junction bases: 12. The sample originates from a study of blood T cell repertoires in COVID-19. Study context: Spain, Italy and the United States supplied samples that represented acute and convalescent COVID-19. Sources were T cells, B-cell-depleted T cells, or PBMCs; the material itself was cDNA or gDNA.

Source study methods: Amplification of reference gene primers was used by the study to estimate nucleated cell counts. TCRdb's table, derived via immunoSEQ multiplex PCR, lists solely in-frame clones and lacks some. The V and J calls and the clone size are those of that table, but D and trimming were determined from the DNA. The sample has about 190,000 clones, approximately 90% seen once. The clonotype was recovered from a man aged 25-45 years with acute or convalescent COVID-19. Material: peripheral blood. The chain couples TRBV10-3 to TRBJ1-1; 10 positions agree with TRBD1. The CDR3 reads CAISGRIPGQGTTEAFF. In nucleotides, the CDR3 is TGTGCCATCAGTGGAAGAATCCCGGGACAGGGGACCACTGAAGCTTTCTTT.